Shown below are 12 T cell receptor beta chains from a single sample sequenced in a study of cytomegalovirus exposure and HLA in healthy donors. Method: immunoSEQ multiplex PCR; TCRdb's copy keeps in-frame clones and lacks some. In the table there are some 290,000 clones, roughly 87% of which are singletons. Sequenced input: PBMCs. These receptors all come from a man aged 30 to 39 in good health and CMV-seronegative.

In DNA, the CDR3 is TGTGCCAGCAGCCCTTCGGGACTAGCAGTGAATGAGCAGTTCTTC. Protein: CASSPSGLAVNEQFF. The chain recombines TRBV11-2 with TRBJ2-1, with TRBD2 matching 9 bases. The CDR3 spans 15 residues. After removal of 5 bases from V and 7 bases from J, the junction contained 9 bases not matched to a gene. Germline values: CDR1 SGHAT, CDR2 FQNNGV. Full variable domain (outside the CDR3, taken from reference TRBV11-2 and TRBJ2-1): EAGVAQSPRYKIIEKRQSVAFWCNPISGHATLYWYQQILGQGPKLLIQFQNNGVVDDSQLPKDRFSAERLKGVDSTLKIQPAKLEDSAVYLCASSPSGLAVNEQFFGPGTRLTVL.

On this clone: One junction end disagrees with the germline gene, perhaps due to a read error. The chain couples TRBV5-6 to TRBJ2-5; 7 nucleotides match TRBD1. CDR3 length: 14 amino acids. CDR1 and CDR2 (germline): SGHDT, YYEEEE. CDR3 protein: CASTLTGWQETQYF. The CDR3 DNA reads as TGTGCCAGCACCTTGACAGGGTGGCAAGAGACCCAGTACTTC. The whole variable domain, remainder taken from reference TRBV5-6 and TRBJ2-5, is DAGVTQSPTHLIKTRGQQVTLRCSPKSGHDTVSWYQQALGQGPQFIFQYYEEEERQRGNFPDRFSGHQFPNYSSELNVNALLLGDSALYLCASTLTGWQETQYFGPGTRLLVL.

This clone has ten or more counts. The chain is built from TRBV6-6 and TRBJ2-7; 9 nucleotides agree with TRBD1. CDR3 length: 15 residues. Germline V CDR1 and CDR2: MNHNY, SVGAGI (reference sequence). J was trimmed by 3 bases and V by 2 bases; bases with no gene match: 5. The CDR3 reads CASSYPGQGNYEQYF. The CDR3 DNA is TGTGCCAGCAGTTACCCCGGACAGGGGAACTACGAGCAGTACTTC.

CDR3 amino acids: CASRARAGDTQYF. The CDR3 nucleotides are TGTGCCAGTAGGGCTCGGGCGGGAGATACGCAGTATTTT. The V call is TRBV19, the J call TRBJ2-3, with D perhaps matching TRBD2 (5 bases). Germline CDR1 and CDR2: LNHDA and SQIVND (reference sequence). V lost 6 bases to trimming and J lost 5 bases, with 12 bases between them. The CDR3 is 13 amino acids.

V gene TRBV7-2 combines with J gene TRBJ1-1; D unresolved. This CDR3 has 16 residues. V lost 2 bases and J lost 1, with 14 bases in between. The germline V gene encodes CDR1 SGHTA and CDR2 FQGNSA. This chain's CDR3 is CASSLSSGFQNTEAFF. The CDR3 DNA sequence: TGTGCCAGCAGCTTAAGTTCCGGTTTCCAGAACACTGAAGCTTTCTTT. Using reference TRBV7-2 and TRBJ1-1 for the parts outside the CDR3, the full variable domain is GAGVSQSPSNKVTEKGKDVELRCDPISGHTALYWYRQSLGQGLEFLIYFQGNSAPDKSGLPSDRFSAERTGGSVSTLTIQRTQQEDSAVYLCASSLSSGFQNTEAFFGQGTRLTVV.

The rearrangement uses TRBV5-1 and TRBJ1-1; TRBD1 matches 10 bases. V was pared by 4 bases and J by 1 base, with 4 bases of the junction left unmatched. Germline values: CDR1 SGHRS, CDR2 YFSETQ. CDR3 length equals 15 residues. CDR3 sequence (DNA): TGCGCCAGCAGCCGAGGACAGGGGGGGAACACTGAAGCTTTCTTT. Protein: CASSRGQGGNTEAFF.

The chain carries TRBV7-9 and TRBJ2-7; TRBD1 might be the D (5 bases). The CDR3 runs to 14 residues. V lost 5 bases to trimming and J lost 5 bases, with 16 bases between them. Germline CDR1 SEHNR, CDR2 FQNEAQ (reference sequence). The CDR3 nucleotides are TGTGCCAGCAGCGCACGGCAGGGTGGCGACGAGCAGTACTTC. Protein sequence: CASSARQGGDEQYF. Drawing the rest from reference TRBV7-9 and TRBJ2-7, the complete variable domain is DTGVSQNPRHKITKRGQNVTFRCDPISEHNRLYWYRQTLGQGPEFLTYFQNEAQLEKSRLLSDRFSAERPKGSFSTLEIQRTEQGDSAMYLCASSARQGGDEQYFGPGTRLTVT.

The chain has TRBV9 and TRBJ1-6; no clear D gene. The CDR3 contains 16 residues. The germline V gene has CDR1 SGDLS and CDR2 YYNGEE. Trimming stripped 0 bases from V and 0 bases from J, with 7 bases between. The CDR3 nucleotides read TGTGCCAGCAGCGTAGGCGAGGGCTCCTATAATTCACCCCTCCACTTT. This sequence encodes CASSVGEGSYNSPLHF.

The chain couples TRBV19 to TRBJ1-2; TRBD1 agrees at 7 bases. V trimming: 7 bases; J trimming: 4 bases; junction bases outside the gene matches: 6. The CDR3 has 13 amino acids. The germline V gene encodes CDR1 LNHDA and CDR2 SQIVND (reference sequence). CDR3 DNA: TGTGCCAGTACACAGGGGATAGTCTATGGCTACACCTTC. As protein: CASTQGIVYGYTF.

The J gene is TRBJ2-3, the V gene TRBV29-1; 10 bases align to TRBD2. From germline, CDR1 is SQVTM and CDR2 ANQGSEA. V gave up 5 bases and J gave up 1 base; unmatched junction bases: 6. CDR3 length: 15 amino acids. The CDR3 sequence is CSVPGLAGGTDTQYF. CDR3 bases: TGCAGCGTTCCTGGGCTAGCGGGAGGCACAGATACGCAGTATTTT.

The chain links TRBV4-2 to TRBJ2-7; 10 bases line up with TRBD2. This CDR3 region has 15 residues. Germline trimming cut 0 bases from V and 3 bases from J; bases unmatched to any gene: 2. Looked up from germline, CDR1 is LGHNA and CDR2 is YNFKEQ. CDR3 protein: CASSQEIAGGYEQYF. The CDR3 nucleotides are TGTGCCAGCAGCCAAGAAATAGCGGGGGGCTACGAGCAGTACTTC.

This clone showed up just once. The V and J genes are TRBV15 and TRBJ2-2; 12 nucleotides align to TRBD2. Germline V gene lookup returns CDR1 LNHNV and CDR2 YYDKDF (reference sequence). The CDR3 runs to 17 residues. V shed 1 base, J shed 8 bases, and the junction held 8 bases outside the gene matches. The CDR3 coding sequence is TGTGCCACCAGCAGAGGGATAACTAGCGGGGGGCCTGGGGAGCTGTTTTTT. Protein sequence: CATSRGITSGGPGELFF.